This T cell receptor beta chain came from a study of shared clonotypes between healthy human individuals (dated by TCRdb to between 2020 and 2021). About the full investigation: Two women and a few men aged 18 to 49 years were included in the cohort. Libraries were prepared and TCR repertoires were sequenced by different laboratories using diverse techniques, in order to increase sequencing depth and limit assay-specific biases. For each donor, three plates each were used for CD4 naive and CD4 memory, two plates were used for CD8 naive, and one plate was used for CD8 memory. Each donor's leukapheresis produced roughly between roughly 0.9 and 8.9 billion PBMCs. To estimate repertoire size and how much clonotypes are shared between individuals, the study performed deep sequencing of blood TCR repertoires from about 5 healthy adults. Broader findings and caveats from the paper: Sampling was restricted to blood, and TCR repertoires in tissues likely differ from the TCR repertoires found in blood. Because the study included only a small number of donors, the genetic and exposure-history diversity represented was limited. Pairwise subsampling led to the expectation that sequencing depth would affect the degree of clonotype sharing among donors. When a handful of donors were compared, the shared fraction of clonotypes was about 5.5% for naive CD4, about 4% for naive CD8, 2.3% for memory CD4, and around 0.37% for memory CD8. Estimated clonotype richness was generally larger for naive than for memory subsets. Higher generation probabilities were observed for clonotypes shared by all four sorted-subset donors than for non-shared clonotypes. Rarefaction of sorted-subset datasets indicated incomplete sequencing despite the large sequencing depth.

Using the deep immunoSEQ assay, multiplex PCR amplified TCR CDR3 regions from genomic DNA. Extracted genomic DNA from each cell subset was spread evenly across all wells of several immunoSEQ 96-well plates, with each plate serving as a replicate. For sorted subsets, around 0.2 ug of genomic DNA, equivalent to some 33,000 T cell genomes, went into each replicate PCR. Purified libraries were measured with a Qubit 3.0 fluorometer, size-checked on a Bioanalyzer 2100, and measured again with the KAPA Library Quantification kit. Every immunoSEQ 96-well plate was sequenced on a separate single-read 150-cycle Illumina NextSeq 550 flow cell. Under the source paper's analysis protocol: Because only junctional sequences without quality scores were contained in the immunoSEQ output, filtering matching that applied to full-length reads could not be performed. To assign V/J genes and CDR3, sequences were annotated against IMGT germline references using PyIR, a Python wrapper for IgBLAST v1.9. Reads with weak V/J assignments (E-value above 1e-6), missing CDR3, stop codons, out-of-frame junctions, or ambiguous translated residues were removed. V3J clonotypes were defined as sequences sharing an identical inferred V gene, J gene, and CDR3 amino acid sequence. The percentage overlap between two repertoires was calculated by dividing the number of shared unique clonotypes by the size of the smaller repertoire. Three approaches were used to assess repertoire richness: RTK rarefaction, the Chao1 estimator, and Recon v2.1 estimates of unobserved clonotypes. For all TCRbeta clonotypes obtained by the gDNA method from four donors, generation probabilities were computed with OLGA. In its TCRdb copy, this immuneACCESS table keeps in-frame sequences only and misses some clones. Where compared with another copy, unresolved V genes explain less than half of these, and the others have no known cause. The DNA gave D and trimming, while V, J and clone size come from that table. For this sample there are around 1.6 million clones; around 98% appear just once. Of the sample, around 0.47% is held by the ten largest clones.

The donors were healthy, HIV-negative adults who had no recently reported acute infections or vaccinations. All donors were Caucasian adults living in Nashville, Tennessee, USA. CD4+ T cells were enriched through magnetic negative selection, after which naive cells were positively selected on CD45RA and the remaining negative fraction served as the memory subset. After blood collection by leukapheresis, PBMCs were isolated using Ficoll-Histopaque density gradient centrifugation and then cryopreserved in the vapor phase of liquid nitrogen. Analytical flow cytometry was used to check the purity and quantity of each magnetically sorted T cell population. Genomic DNA was isolated from every sorted fraction and measured by UV absorbance on a Nanodrop 2000c. On this clone itself: Its antigen remains undetermined. No base qualities exist here, and no much larger clone lies one base off it. The sample holds other DNA sequences that translate to the same CDR3.

The germline V gene (reference sequence) provides CDR1 SGHNT and CDR2 YYREEE. Counted from cysteine to phenylalanine, this CDR3 has 11 amino acids. The read is trimmed to its CDR3 DNA, 33 bases read in frame from base 1. Trimming at the junction amounts to 4 bases on V and 1 base on J, and the germline ends lie 2 bases apart. Here the chain combines TRBV5-4 and TRBJ2-5; there is no confident call for the D gene. The origin of this receptor is a man under 40 in good health. Sequencing was carried out using naive CD4+ T cells sorted from blood. The cell subset or site label corresponds to: CD45RA+ positively selected. In nucleotides, the sequence is TGTGCCAGCAGCCGCCAAGAGACCCAGTACTTC. This translates into CASSRQETQYF.